The 31 T cell receptor beta chains given below trace back to one sample, sequenced in a study of shared clonotypes between healthy human individuals. Clones were sequenced by immunoSEQ multiplex PCR, and TCRdb holds only the in-frame ones, with some missing. The table has more than 2 million clones, roughly 95% seen once. Material: naive CD4+ T cells sorted from blood. Subset reported: CD45RA+ positively selected. The source is a man aged 18 to 30 in good health.

This chain uses TRBV25-1 with TRBJ1-3; D gene unclear. This CDR3 region has 15 residues. Germline-derived CDR1 and CDR2 are MGHDK and SYGVNS. The V end lost 3 bases, the J end lost 0 bases, and 9 bases lay between the germline ends. The chain's CDR3 is CASSDPTSSGNTIYF. In DNA form, the CDR3 reads TGTGCCAGCAGTGATCCAACGAGCTCTGGAAACACCATATATTTT.

The rearrangement uses TRBV30 and TRBJ2-7; D remains ambiguous. The CDR3 spans 12 residues. V was cut by 3 bases and J by 7 bases, with 13 bases left in between. The germline V gene has CDR1 GTSNPN and CDR2 SVGIG (reference sequence). CDR3 residues: CAWSPSLGEQYF. The CDR3 coding sequence is TGTGCCTGGAGCCCATCCCTAGGGGAGCAGTACTTC.

The V gene is TRBV10-3, the J gene TRBJ1-4; D is uncertain. The germline V and J ends were trimmed by 0 bases and 0 bases, with 5 bases remaining between them. The CDR3 sequence is 15 residues long. Germline-derived CDR1 and CDR2 are ENHRY and SYGVKD. In DNA, the CDR3 is TGTGCCATCAGTGAGTCATGGGCAACTAATGAAAAACTGTTTTTT. Amino acids: CAISESWATNEKLFF.

A few counts support this clone. The chain has TRBV4-2 and TRBJ1-5, with D perhaps TRBD1 (6 bases). The germline V gene encodes CDR1 LGHNA and CDR2 YNFKEQ. V was clipped by 1 base and J by 3 bases, with 13 bases between them. The CDR3 length is 16 residues. This CDR3 reads CASSQVSGGLNQPQHF. CDR3 DNA: TGTGCCAGCAGCCAAGTTTCGGGGGGCCTCAATCAGCCCCAGCATTTT.

V usage is TRBV19 and J usage is TRBJ2-7; either TRBD1 or TRBD2 may supply D (5 bases each). In germline, CDR1 is LNHDA, CDR2 SQIVND (reference sequence). Trimming left V 3 bases short and J 8 bases short, with 11 bases between. This CDR3 has 12 residues. In DNA, the CDR3 is TGTGCCAGTAGTATCCGGCAGGGACAGCAGTACTTC. Translated, it gives CASSIRQGQQYF. Using reference TRBV19 and TRBJ2-7 for the parts outside the CDR3, the full variable domain is DGGITQSPKYLFRKEGQNVTLSCEQNLNHDAMYWYRQDPGQGLRLIYYSQIVNDFQKGDIAEGYSVSREKKESFPLTVTSAQKNPTAFYLCASSIRQGQQYFGPGTRLTVT.

Worth noting for this clone: This may come from a read error, since a much larger clone is one base off. The V and J genes are TRBV7-2 and TRBJ1-1, with D perhaps matching TRBD1 (6 bases). V dropped 5 bases and J dropped 0 bases, with 7 bases sitting between them. Germline V CDR1 and CDR2: SGHTA, FQGNSA. CDR3 length: 13 residues. CDR3 sequence: CASSRTVNTEAFF. CDR3 sequence (DNA): TGTGCCAGCAGCCGGACAGTGAACACTGAAGCTTTCTTT. The full variable domain, completed using reference TRBV7-2 and TRBJ1-1, is GAGVSQSPSNKVTEKGKDVELRCDPISGHTALYWYRQSLGQGLEFLIYFQGNSAPDKSGLPSDRFSAERTGGSVSTLTIQRTQQEDSAVYLCASSRTVNTEAFFGQGTRLTVV.

V and J are TRBV18 and TRBJ1-2; D call uncertain. The CDR3 is 14 residues long. V was shortened by 3 bases and J by 0 bases, with 8 bases between the two germline ends. Germline V gives CDR1 KGHSH, CDR2 LQKENI. CDR3 DNA: TGTGCCAGCTCACCCCGGGATCCTAACTATGGCTACACCTTC. Residues: CASSPRDPNYGYTF.

The chain couples TRBV6-5 to TRBJ1-2; maybe TRBD1 (5 bases). The CDR3 extends over 15 amino acids. The germline V and J ends were trimmed by 4 bases and 4 bases, with 16 bases remaining between them. Germline lookup yields CDR1 MNHEY and CDR2 SVGAGI. CDR3 protein: CASSFGRQQFYGYTF. The DNA of the CDR3 is TGTGCCAGCAGTTTCGGTCGACAGCAGTTCTATGGCTACACCTTC.

The rearrangement joins TRBV5-8 to TRBJ1-5, with 9 bases fitting TRBD1. J was trimmed by 5 bases and V by 1 base; bases with no gene match: 1. The CDR3 runs 14 residues. Germline V lookup: CDR1 SGHTS, CDR2 YDEGEE. CDR3: CASSLTGGDQPQHF. The CDR3 DNA follows: TGTGCCAGCAGCTTGACAGGGGGCGATCAGCCCCAGCATTTT.

Comments on this clone: The sample carries other DNA sequences with the same CDR3. This chain uses TRBV18 with TRBJ2-7; no reliable D call. The ends were cut back, 1 base at V and 7 bases at J, with 8 bases in the middle. The germline gives CDR1 KGHSH, CDR2 LQKENI. CDR3 size: 12 residues. The CDR3, as DNA: TGTGCCAGCTCACCACGGTTGGGGGAGCAGTACTTC. It yields the protein CASSPRLGEQYF.

The genes are TRBV18 and TRBJ2-2, with 7 bases that match TRBD2. The CDR3 totals 18 residues. V trimming: 6 bases; J trimming: 3 bases; junction bases outside the gene matches: 16. Germline-derived CDR1 and CDR2 are KGHSH and LQKENI. The CDR3 region is CASSQPHFTSAHTGELFF. The CDR3 DNA follows: TGTGCCAGCTCTCAACCTCATTTTACTAGCGCCCACACCGGGGAGCTGTTTTTT.

CDR3 coding DNA: TGTGCCAGCAGTTACGAGGGGGCGGAAGAGACCCAGTACTTC. It translates to CASSYEGAEETQYF. V usage is TRBV6-5 and J usage is TRBJ2-5; 7 nucleotides match TRBD1. The CDR3 spans 14 residues. Germline V gene lookup returns CDR1 MNHEY and CDR2 SVGAGI. Trimming cost V 2 bases and J 3 bases; bases outside gene matches: 3.

On this clone itself: The same CDR3 can be traced to other DNA sequences in this sample. This sequence joins TRBV18 and TRBJ1-1; D not resolved. V gave up 6 bases and J gave up 5 bases, with 7 bases separating them. Germline assignment: CDR1 KGHSH and CDR2 LQKENI. The CDR3 runs 11 residues. The CDR3 loop reads CASSGGTEAFF. In nucleotides, the CDR3 is TGTGCCAGCTCCGGAGGGACTGAAGCTTTCTTT. Combining the CDR3 with reference TRBV18 and TRBJ1-1 gives the whole variable domain NAGVMQNPRHLVRRRGQEARLRCSPMKGHSHVYWYRQLPEEGLKFMVYLQKENIIDESGMPKERFSAEFPKEGPSILRIQQVVRGDSAAYFCASSGGTEAFFGQGTRLTVV.

The chain employs TRBV30 and TRBJ2-5, with D tentatively TRBD1 or TRBD2 (5 bases each). Trimming took 0 bases from V and 1 from J, leaving 12 bases between them. The CDR3 loop spans 15 amino acids. CDR1 and CDR2 from the germline V gene are GTSNPN and SVGIG (reference sequence). The CDR3 protein is CAWSVGAGIQETQYF. The CDR3 DNA follows: TGTGCCTGGAGTGTCGGGGCGGGTATCCAAGAGACCCAGTACTTC.

This chain uses TRBV6-1 with TRBJ2-4; perhaps TRBD2 as D (5 bases). The CDR3 spans 11 residues. V lost 3 bases, J lost 10 bases, and 7 bases lay in between. Germline V gene data show CDR1 as MNHNS and CDR2 as SASEGT. The CDR3 sequence: CASSEWTIQYF. CDR3 DNA: TGTGCCAGCAGTGAGTGGACTATTCAGTACTTC.

This chain joins TRBV6-5 and TRBJ1-2; tentative D call: TRBD1 (5 bases). This CDR3 is 15 amino acids long. The V gene lost 0 bases and the J gene lost 5 bases, with 13 bases spanning the gap. Per germline, CDR1 MNHEY and CDR2 SVGAGI. CDR3 DNA sequence: TGTGCCAGCAGTTACTCGGGCAGGGAGGGGTATGGCTACACCTTC. Translation gives CASSYSGREGYGYTF.

This chain uses TRBV7-9 with TRBJ2-7; D possibly corresponds to TRBD1 (6 bases). Germline V gene data show CDR1 as SEHNR and CDR2 as FQNEAQ (reference sequence). V was pared by 1 base and J by 0 bases, with 13 bases between. The CDR3 runs to 16 residues. DNA for the CDR3: TGTGCCAGCAGCTTAGTGGCAGGGGCCAGCTCCTACGAGCAGTACTTC. Translating it yields CASSLVAGASSYEQYF.

This chain connects TRBV5-4 to TRBJ2-7, with D maybe TRBD1 (6 bases). CDR1 and CDR2 from the germline V gene are SGHNT and YYREEE (reference sequence). V gave up 4 bases and J gave up 10 bases, with 24 bases separating them. This CDR3 is 15 amino acids long. The CDR3 sequence is CASSPSPDSSRGQYF. The CDR3 region has the DNA TGTGCCAGCAGCCCCTCACCGGACAGCTCGAGGGGTCAGTACTTC.

V gene TRBV5-1 combines with J gene TRBJ2-1; D is possibly TRBD2 (5 bases). CDR3 length equals 13 residues. Germline lookup yields CDR1 SGHRS and CDR2 YFSETQ. Trimming removed 4 bases at V and 8 bases at J, with 13 bases between. CDR3 sequence reads: CASSPTSRDEQFF. CDR3 DNA: TGCGCCAGCAGCCCCACCTCGAGGGATGAGCAGTTCTTC.

V gene TRBV7-9 combines with J gene TRBJ1-6; no clear D gene. Per the germline V gene, CDR1 is SEHNR and CDR2 is FQNEAQ (reference sequence). The V gene lost 5 bases and the J gene lost 8 bases, with 13 bases spanning the gap. The CDR3 is 14 amino acids. For the CDR3, the DNA is TGTGCCAGCAGCCGGGGAGCCGAGGATTCACCCCTCCACTTT. Protein sequence: CASSRGAEDSPLHF. The variable domain in full, completed from reference TRBV7-9 and TRBJ1-6, reads DTGVSQNPRHKITKRGQNVTFRCDPISEHNRLYWYRQTLGQGPEFLTYFQNEAQLEKSRLLSDRFSAERPKGSFSTLEIQRTEQGDSAMYLCASSRGAEDSPLHFGNGTRLTVT.

With respect to this clone: Other DNA sequences in this sample translate to the same CDR3. The chain is built from TRBV2 and TRBJ1-1; the D is unclear. CDR1 SNHLY and CDR2 FYNNEI come from the germline V gene. The CDR3 length is 11 residues. V lost 4 bases and J lost 3, with 3 bases in between. The CDR3 bases are TGTGCCAGCAGTGGCTACACTGAAGCTTTCTTT. Protein sequence: CASSGYTEAFF.

Only a few counts were recorded for this clone. J is TRBJ1-3 and V is TRBV7-2; no definite D call. Trimming took off 1 base at V and 4 bases at J, with 11 bases between the two ends. The germline gives CDR1 SGHTA, CDR2 FQGNSA. The CDR3 is 15 residues long. In DNA form, the CDR3 reads TGTGCCAGCAGCTTAGTTCGAGGCAGAGGAAACACCATATATTTT. Translation: CASSLVRGRGNTIYF.

This clone was seen only once. The chain recombines TRBV4-1 with TRBJ2-5, with unresolved D. Trimming left V 1 base short and J 5 bases short, with 11 bases between. Germline CDR1 is MGHRA and CDR2 is YSYEKL. The CDR3 consists of 14 residues. As DNA, the CDR3 is TGCGCCAGCAGCCAAGTGGTAGCCGGGGAGACCCAGTACTTC. This encodes CASSQVVAGETQYF.

CDR3 protein: CASSLGTTNTGELFF. The CDR3 bases are TGTGCCAGCAGTTTAGGGACAACGAACACCGGGGAGCTGTTTTTT. The rearrangement uses TRBV27 and TRBJ2-2; possible D gene TRBD1, 6 bases. Germline V gives CDR1 MNHEY, CDR2 SMNVEV (reference sequence). The CDR3 extends over 15 amino acids. V was shortened by 2 bases and J by 0 bases, with 7 bases between the two germline ends.

V usage is TRBV19 and J usage is TRBJ1-6; D might be TRBD1 (5 bases). V lost 0 bases to trimming and J lost 13 bases, with 16 bases between them. Germline V CDR1 and CDR2: LNHDA, SQIVND (reference sequence). The CDR3 totals 15 residues. Here the CDR3 DNA reads TGTGCCAGTAGTATAGATCGTTGGGACTCATTCCCCCTCCACTTT. Amino acid sequence: CASSIDRWDSFPLHF.

V is TRBV4-1 and J is TRBJ1-5; 11 bases line up with TRBD1. The germline CDR1 and CDR2 sequences are MGHRA and YSYEKL. Losses at the gene ends were 0 bases for V and 6 bases for J; bases not matched to a gene: 10. CDR3 length: 18 residues. Here the CDR3 reads CASSQDGGRTGGVQPQHF. The CDR3 DNA sequence: TGCGCCAGCAGCCAAGATGGAGGGCGGACAGGGGGCGTTCAGCCCCAGCATTTT.

The rearrangement links TRBV2 to TRBJ1-3; 8 nucleotides line up with TRBD1. Per the germline V gene, CDR1 is SNHLY and CDR2 is FYNNEI. This CDR3 has 15 residues. V was pared by 6 bases and J by 0 bases, with 4 bases of the junction left unmatched. CDR3: CASRRTGGSGNTIYF. The CDR3 coding sequence is TGTGCCAGCAGAAGAACAGGGGGCTCTGGAAACACCATATATTTT.

V and J are TRBV6-1 and TRBJ2-3, with 10 bases that match TRBD2. This CDR3 region has 17 residues. The V segment lost 1 base and the J segment 5 bases; nucleotides outside the gene matches: 9. CDR1 MNHNS and CDR2 SASEGT come from the germline V gene. Here the CDR3 DNA reads TGTGCCAGCAGTGAAGAGGGTGGGCTAGCGGGGGTAGATACGCAGTATTTT. It yields the protein CASSEEGGLAGVDTQYF.

This chain links TRBV5-1 with TRBJ2-5, with D unresolved. The length of the CDR3 is 14 residues. V was clipped by 0 bases and J by 5 bases, with 11 bases between them. Per germline, CDR1 SGHRS and CDR2 YFSETQ. Written as DNA, the CDR3 is TGCGCCAGCAGCTTGGGTGTGGAGAGGGAGACCCAGTACTTC. Translated: CASSLGVERETQYF.

The chain employs TRBV7-3 and TRBJ1-5; D not resolved. The CDR3 is 13 amino acids. Germline CDR1 SGHTA, CDR2 FQGTGA. V was clipped by 5 bases and J by 10 bases, with 15 bases between them. In nucleotides, the CDR3 is TGTGCCAGCAGCCTATCGGCGGGGTATCCCCAGCATTTT. Translating it yields CASSLSAGYPQHF.

This clone was seen a single time. CDR3 sequence: CAWSVGVPYNEQFF. CDR3 bases: TGTGCCTGGAGTGTCGGGGTCCCCTACAATGAGCAGTTCTTC. The V gene is TRBV30, the J gene TRBJ2-1; D might be TRBD2 (5 bases). Germline V gene data show CDR1 as GTSNPN and CDR2 as SVGIG (reference sequence). With 0 bases removed from V and 2 bases from J, the gap between germline ends came to 8 bases. The CDR3 runs 14 residues.